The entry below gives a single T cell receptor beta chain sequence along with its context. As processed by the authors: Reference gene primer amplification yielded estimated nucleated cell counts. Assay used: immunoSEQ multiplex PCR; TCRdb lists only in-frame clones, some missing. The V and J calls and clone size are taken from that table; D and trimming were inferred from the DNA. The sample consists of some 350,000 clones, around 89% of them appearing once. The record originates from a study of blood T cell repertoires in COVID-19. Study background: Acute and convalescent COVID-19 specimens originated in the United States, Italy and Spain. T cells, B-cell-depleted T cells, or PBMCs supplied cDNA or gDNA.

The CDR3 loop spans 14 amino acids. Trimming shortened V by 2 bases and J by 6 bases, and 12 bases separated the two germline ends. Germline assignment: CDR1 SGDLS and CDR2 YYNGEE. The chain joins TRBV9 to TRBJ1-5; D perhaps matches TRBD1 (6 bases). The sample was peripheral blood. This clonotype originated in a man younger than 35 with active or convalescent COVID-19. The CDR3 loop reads CASSVTGSGQPQHF. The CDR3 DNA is TGTGCCAGCAGCGTCACAGGGTCTGGTCAGCCCCAGCATTTT.